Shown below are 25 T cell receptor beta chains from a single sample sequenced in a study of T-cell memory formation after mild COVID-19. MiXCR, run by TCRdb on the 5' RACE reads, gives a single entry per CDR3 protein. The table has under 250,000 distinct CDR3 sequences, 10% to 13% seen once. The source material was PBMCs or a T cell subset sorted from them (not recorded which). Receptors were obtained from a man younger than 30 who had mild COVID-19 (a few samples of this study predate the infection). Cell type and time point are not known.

CDR3 amino acids: CATLDGSNYGYTF. Here the CDR3 DNA reads TGTGCCACCTTGGATGGCTCTAACTATGGCTACACCTTC. This sequence joins TRBV28 and TRBJ1-2; unclear D gene. Trimming removed 10 bases from V and 0 bases from J, with 12 bases in between. The CDR3 contains 13 residues. Germline-derived CDR1 and CDR2 are MDHEN and SYDVKM.

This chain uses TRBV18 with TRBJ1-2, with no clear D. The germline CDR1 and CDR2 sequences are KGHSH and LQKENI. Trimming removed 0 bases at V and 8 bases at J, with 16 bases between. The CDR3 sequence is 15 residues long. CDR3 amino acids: CASSPPGPPQKGYTF. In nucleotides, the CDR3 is TGTGCCAGCTCACCACCCGGGCCGCCCCAGAAGGGCTACACCTTC. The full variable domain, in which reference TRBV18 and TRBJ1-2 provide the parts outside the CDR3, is NAGVMQNPRHLVRRRGQEARLRCSPMKGHSHVYWYRQLPEEGLKFMVYLQKENIIDESGMPKERFSAEFPKEGPSILRIQQVVRGDSAAYFCASSPPGPPQKGYTFGSGTRLTVV.

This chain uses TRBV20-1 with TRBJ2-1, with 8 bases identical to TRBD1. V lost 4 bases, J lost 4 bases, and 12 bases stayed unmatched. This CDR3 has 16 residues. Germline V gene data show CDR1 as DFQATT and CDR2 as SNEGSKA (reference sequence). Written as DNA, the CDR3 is TGCAGTGCTACTCGAAGCCGGGACAGGAATTACAATGAGCAGTTCTTC. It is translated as CSATRSRDRNYNEQFF.

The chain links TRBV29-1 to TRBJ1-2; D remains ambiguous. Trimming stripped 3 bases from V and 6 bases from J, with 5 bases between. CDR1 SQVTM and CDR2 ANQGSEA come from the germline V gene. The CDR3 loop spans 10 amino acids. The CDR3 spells CSVERNGYTF. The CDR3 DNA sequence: TGCAGCGTTGAGCGGAATGGCTACACCTTC. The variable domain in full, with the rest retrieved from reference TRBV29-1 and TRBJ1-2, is SAVISQKPSRDICQRGTSLTIQCQVDSQVTMMFWYRQQPGQSLTLIATANQGSEATYESGFVIDKFPISRPNLTFSTLTVSNMSPEDSSIYLCSVERNGYTFGSGTRLTVV.

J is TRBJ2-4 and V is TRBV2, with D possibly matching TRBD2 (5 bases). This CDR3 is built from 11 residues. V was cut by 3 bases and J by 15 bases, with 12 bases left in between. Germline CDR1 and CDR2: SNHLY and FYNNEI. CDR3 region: CASSEGGRGYF. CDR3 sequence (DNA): TGTGCCAGCAGTGAGGGTGGCCGGGGGTACTTC.

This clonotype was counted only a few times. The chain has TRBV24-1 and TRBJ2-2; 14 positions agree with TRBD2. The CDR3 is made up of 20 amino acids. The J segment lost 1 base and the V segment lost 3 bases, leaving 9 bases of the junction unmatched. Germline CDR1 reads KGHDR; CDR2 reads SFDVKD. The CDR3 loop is CATSDHPTSGGARNTGELFF. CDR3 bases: TGTGCCACCAGTGATCACCCGACTAGCGGGGGGGCGAGGAACACCGGGGAGCTGTTTTTT.

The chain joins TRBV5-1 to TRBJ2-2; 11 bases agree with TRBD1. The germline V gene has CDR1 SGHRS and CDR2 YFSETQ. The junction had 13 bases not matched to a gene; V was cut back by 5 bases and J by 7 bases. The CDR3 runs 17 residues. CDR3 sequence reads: CASRRPGTGGYDGELFF. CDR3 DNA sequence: TGCGCCAGCAGAAGACCCGGGACAGGGGGGTATGACGGGGAGCTGTTTTTT.

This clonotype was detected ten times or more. This CDR3 is CSVDNGGEETQYF. CDR3 DNA sequence: TGCAGCGTTGACAATGGCGGGGAGGAGACCCAGTACTTC. V and J are TRBV29-1 and TRBJ2-5; the D gene is possibly TRBD2 (6 bases). The CDR3 runs to 13 residues. Trimming cost V 3 bases and J 5 bases, with 13 bases left between them. Germline lookup yields CDR1 SQVTM and CDR2 ANQGSEA. The complete variable domain, with remaining parts taken from reference TRBV29-1 and TRBJ2-5, reads SAVISQKPSRDICQRGTSLTIQCQVDSQVTMMFWYRQQPGQSLTLIATANQGSEATYESGFVIDKFPISRPNLTFSTLTVSNMSPEDSSIYLCSVDNGGEETQYFGPGTRLLVL.

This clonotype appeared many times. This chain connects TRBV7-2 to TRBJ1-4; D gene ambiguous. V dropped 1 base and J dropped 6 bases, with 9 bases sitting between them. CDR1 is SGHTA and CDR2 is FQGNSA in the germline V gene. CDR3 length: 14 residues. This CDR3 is CASSLETGDEKLFF. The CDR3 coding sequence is TGTGCCAGCAGCTTAGAGACGGGCGATGAAAAACTGTTTTTT.

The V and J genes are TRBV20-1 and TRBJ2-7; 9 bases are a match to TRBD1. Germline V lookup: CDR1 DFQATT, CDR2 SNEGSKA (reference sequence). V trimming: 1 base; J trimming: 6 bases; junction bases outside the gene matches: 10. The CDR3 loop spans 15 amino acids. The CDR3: CSARGGTGSEFEQYF. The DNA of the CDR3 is TGCAGTGCTAGAGGTGGGACAGGGAGTGAGTTCGAGCAGTACTTC.

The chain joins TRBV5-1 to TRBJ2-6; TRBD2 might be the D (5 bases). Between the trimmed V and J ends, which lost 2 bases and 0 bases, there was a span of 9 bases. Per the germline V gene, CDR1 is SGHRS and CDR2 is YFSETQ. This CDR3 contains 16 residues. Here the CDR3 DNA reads TGCGCCAGCAGCTTCGGGGATTTCTCTGGGGCCAACGTCCTGACTTTC. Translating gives CASSFGDFSGANVLTF.

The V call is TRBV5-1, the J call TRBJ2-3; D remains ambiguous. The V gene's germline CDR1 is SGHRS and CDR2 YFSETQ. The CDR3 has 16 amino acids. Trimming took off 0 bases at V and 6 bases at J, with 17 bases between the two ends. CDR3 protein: CASSLVLRTLSDTQYF. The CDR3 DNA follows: TGCGCCAGCAGCTTGGTTCTTCGGACGCTTAGCGATACGCAGTATTTT.

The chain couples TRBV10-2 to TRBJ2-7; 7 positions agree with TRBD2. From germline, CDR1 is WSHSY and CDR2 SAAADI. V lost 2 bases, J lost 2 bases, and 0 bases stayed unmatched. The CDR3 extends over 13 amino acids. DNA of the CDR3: TGCGCCAGCAGTGAGGCGGGGGCCTACGAGCAGTACTTC. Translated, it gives CASSEAGAYEQYF.

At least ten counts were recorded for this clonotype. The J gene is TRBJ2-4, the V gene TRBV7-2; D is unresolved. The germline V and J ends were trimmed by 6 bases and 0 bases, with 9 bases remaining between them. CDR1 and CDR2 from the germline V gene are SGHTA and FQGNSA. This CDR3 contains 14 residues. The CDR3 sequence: CASRLTLAKNIQYF. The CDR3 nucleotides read TGTGCCAGCAGACTGACCCTAGCCAAAAACATTCAGTACTTC.

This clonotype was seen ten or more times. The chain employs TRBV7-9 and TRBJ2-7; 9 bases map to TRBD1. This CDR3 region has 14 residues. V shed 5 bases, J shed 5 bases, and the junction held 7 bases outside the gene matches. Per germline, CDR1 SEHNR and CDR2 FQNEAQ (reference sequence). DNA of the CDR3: TGTGCCAGCAGCAAGGGACAGGGAGGGGACGAGCAGTACGTC. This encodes CASSKGQGGDEQYV.

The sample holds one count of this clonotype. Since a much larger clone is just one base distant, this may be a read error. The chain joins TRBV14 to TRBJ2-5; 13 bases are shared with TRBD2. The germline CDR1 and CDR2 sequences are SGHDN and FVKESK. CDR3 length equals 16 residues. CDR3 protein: CASSQGLAGGKEAQYF. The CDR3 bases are TGTGCCAGCAGCCAAGGACTAGCGGGGGGTAAAGAGGCCCAGTACTTC.

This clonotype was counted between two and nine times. Here the CDR3 reads CASSEAGAGDTEAFF. CDR3 coding DNA: TGCGCCAGCAGTGAAGCGGGCGCAGGGGACACTGAAGCTTTCTTT. The V gene is TRBV4-1, the J gene TRBJ1-1; D may be TRBD1 (6 bases). Per the germline V gene, CDR1 is MGHRA and CDR2 is YSYEKL. V lost 6 bases and J 3 bases, leaving 17 bases between the germline ends. This CDR3 region has 15 residues.

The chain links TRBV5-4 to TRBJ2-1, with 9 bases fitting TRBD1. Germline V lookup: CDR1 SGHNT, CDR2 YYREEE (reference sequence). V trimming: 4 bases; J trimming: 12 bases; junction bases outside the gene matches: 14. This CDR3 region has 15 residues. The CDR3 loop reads CASSLVDRGMWGQFF. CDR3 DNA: TGTGCCAGCAGCCTTGTGGACAGGGGAATGTGGGGGCAGTTCTTC.

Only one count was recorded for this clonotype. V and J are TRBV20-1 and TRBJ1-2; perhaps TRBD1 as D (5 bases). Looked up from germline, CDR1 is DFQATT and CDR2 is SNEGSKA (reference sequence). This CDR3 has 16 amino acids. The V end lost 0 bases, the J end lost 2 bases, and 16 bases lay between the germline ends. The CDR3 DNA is TGCAGTGCTAGAGATCTCCGACGGGGGACCAACTATGGCTACACCTTC. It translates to CSARDLRRGTNYGYTF.

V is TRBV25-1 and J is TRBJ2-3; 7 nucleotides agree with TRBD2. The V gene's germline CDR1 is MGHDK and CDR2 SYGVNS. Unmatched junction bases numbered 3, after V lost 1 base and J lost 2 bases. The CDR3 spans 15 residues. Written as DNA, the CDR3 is TGTGCCAGCAGTGAATTCGGGGGGTTCACAGATACGCAGTATTTT. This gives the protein CASSEFGGFTDTQYF.

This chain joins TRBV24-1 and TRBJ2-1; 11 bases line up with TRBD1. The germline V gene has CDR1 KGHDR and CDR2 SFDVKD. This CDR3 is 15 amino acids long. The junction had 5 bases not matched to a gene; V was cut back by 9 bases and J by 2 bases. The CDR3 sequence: CATGTGQGAYNEQFF. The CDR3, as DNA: TGTGCCACCGGTACGGGACAGGGGGCCTACAATGAGCAGTTCTTC.

The CDR3 loop is CSARDRRKNTEAFF. The CDR3 region has the DNA TGCAGTGCTAGAGATAGGCGGAAGAACACTGAAGCTTTCTTT. V gene TRBV20-1 combines with J gene TRBJ1-1; D is uncertain. This CDR3 has 14 amino acids. Germline lookup yields CDR1 DFQATT and CDR2 SNEGSKA (reference sequence). V lost 0 bases and J lost 1, with 9 bases in between.

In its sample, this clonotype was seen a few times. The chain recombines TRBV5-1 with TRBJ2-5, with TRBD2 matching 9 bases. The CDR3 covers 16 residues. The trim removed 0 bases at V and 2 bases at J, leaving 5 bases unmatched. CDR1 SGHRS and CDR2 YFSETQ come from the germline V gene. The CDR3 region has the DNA TGCGCCAGCAGCTTGGGCATAGCGGGGGCACAAGAGACCCAGTACTTC. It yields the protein CASSLGIAGAQETQYF. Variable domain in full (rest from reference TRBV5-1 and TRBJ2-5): KAGVTQTPRYLIKTRGQQVTLSCSPISGHRSVSWYQQTPGQGLQFLFEYFSETQRNKGNFPGRFSGRQFSNSRSEMNVSTLELGDSALYLCASSLGIAGAQETQYFGPGTRLLVL.

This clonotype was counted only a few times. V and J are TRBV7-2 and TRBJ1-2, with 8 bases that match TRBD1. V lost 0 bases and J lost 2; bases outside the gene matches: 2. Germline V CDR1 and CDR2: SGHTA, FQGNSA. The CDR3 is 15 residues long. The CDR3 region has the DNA TGTGCCAGCAGCTTAGCGGGACAGGTCAACTATGGCTACACCTTC. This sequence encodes CASSLAGQVNYGYTF.

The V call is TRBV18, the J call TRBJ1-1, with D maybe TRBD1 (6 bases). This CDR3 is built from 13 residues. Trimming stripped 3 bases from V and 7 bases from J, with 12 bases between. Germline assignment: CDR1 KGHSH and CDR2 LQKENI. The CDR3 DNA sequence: TGTGCCAGCTCACCGGGAGACAGGCGTGAAGCTTTCTTT. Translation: CASSPGDRREAFF.